The rows below give T cell receptor beta chains drawn from one sample of a study of CD8+ T cells in alopecia areata. Produced via immunoSEQ multiplex PCR; TCRdb's table is partial and in-frame only. This sample has about 150,000 clones, with around 47% found just once. Sequencing was done on a sample of CD4+ T cells sorted from blood. All receptors come from a human donor with alopecia areata. Each CDR3 is given with its conserved first and last residue. D genes are given only for firm matches. Part of the rows lack a size; the others show once, few, many or a class for expanded clones.

d_gene: -
abundance: -
j_gene: TRBJ2-4
v_gene: TRBV4-1
CDR3nt: TGCGCCAGCAGCCAGCCTACCACCAAAAACATTCAGTACTTC
CDR3aa: CASSQPTTKNIQYF

d_gene: -
abundance: -
j_gene: TRBJ1-2
v_gene: TRBV6-1
CDR3nt: TGTGCCACGCTTGAGCAGCCCTCCGTCTATGGCTACACCTTC
CDR3aa: CATLEQPSVYGYTF

d_gene: TRBD1
abundance: -
j_gene: TRBJ1-2
v_gene: TRBV2
CDR3nt: TGTGCCAGCAGGAGAGGGACAGGGAGTAGGTCTAACTATGGCTACACCTTC
CDR3aa: CASRRGTGSRSNYGYTF

d_gene: TRBD2
abundance: few
j_gene: TRBJ2-7
v_gene: TRBV28
CDR3nt: TGTGCCAGCAGACTAGCGGGAGGGCCGTCCTACGAGCAGTACTTC
CDR3aa: CASRLAGGPSYEQYF

d_gene: -
abundance: few
j_gene: TRBJ2-1
v_gene: TRBV5-1
CDR3nt: TGCGCCAGCAGCTTGGATGTCCAGGCTTACAATGAGCAGTTCTTC
CDR3aa: CASSLDVQAYNEQFF

d_gene: TRBD2
abundance: -
j_gene: TRBJ2-7
v_gene: TRBV7-9
CDR3nt: TGTGCCAGCAGCTCGTGGGGGACTACCTCCTACGAGCAGTACTTC
CDR3aa: CASSSWGTTSYEQYF

d_gene: -
abundance: -
j_gene: TRBJ2-3
v_gene: TRBV19
CDR3nt: TGTGCCAGTAGTCCTAGCACAGATACGCAGTATTTT
CDR3aa: CASSPSTDTQYF

d_gene: -
abundance: -
j_gene: TRBJ2-3
v_gene: TRBV28
CDR3nt: TGTGCCAGCGGATCAGAACGGGAGCGCGCGCCTAGCACAGATACGCAGTATTTT
CDR3aa: CASGSERERAPSTDTQYF

d_gene: -
abundance: -
j_gene: TRBJ1-3
v_gene: TRBV5-6
CDR3nt: TGTGCCAGCAGCTGGCGGGGTTCTGGAAACACCATATATTTT
CDR3aa: CASSWRGSGNTIYF

d_gene: -
abundance: -
j_gene: TRBJ2-3
v_gene: TRBV29-1
CDR3nt: TGCAGCGTTGAAGAACTGGGCGGGTCCACAGATACGCAGTATTTT
CDR3aa: CSVEELGGSTDTQYF

d_gene: -
abundance: -
j_gene: TRBJ2-1
v_gene: TRBV29-1
CDR3nt: TGCAGCGCAAGACGTGACTACAATGAGCAGTTCTTC
CDR3aa: CSARRDYNEQFF

d_gene: -
abundance: -
j_gene: TRBJ2-7
v_gene: TRBV7-8
CDR3nt: TGTGCCAGCAGCTTAGGTTCGACATACGAGCAGTACTTC
CDR3aa: CASSLGSTYEQYF

d_gene: TRBD2
abundance: -
j_gene: TRBJ2-3
v_gene: TRBV28
CDR3nt: TGTGCCAGCAGTTTTCCCTTCGGACTAGCGGACAACACAGATACGCAGTATTTT
CDR3aa: CASSFPFGLADNTDTQYF

d_gene: -
abundance: few
j_gene: TRBJ2-1
v_gene: TRBV6-1
CDR3nt: TGTGCCAGCAGTGATGGGTGGGGTGAGCAGTTCTTC
CDR3aa: CASSDGWGEQFF

d_gene: -
abundance: -
j_gene: TRBJ2-5
v_gene: TRBV5-6
CDR3nt: TGTGCCAGCAGCTTGGACCAAGAGACCCAGTACTTC
CDR3aa: CASSLDQETQYF

d_gene: TRBD1
abundance: few
j_gene: TRBJ1-1
v_gene: TRBV29-1
CDR3nt: TGCAGCGTAGGGACAGCCCTGAACACTGAAGCTTTCTTT
CDR3aa: CSVGTALNTEAFF

d_gene: -
abundance: few
j_gene: TRBJ2-1
v_gene: TRBV5-1
CDR3nt: TGCGCCAGCAGCTTGGTTTCCGGCAATGAGCAGTTCTTC
CDR3aa: CASSLVSGNEQFF

d_gene: -
abundance: few
j_gene: TRBJ1-2
v_gene: TRBV18
CDR3nt: TGTGCCAGCTCACCGGACCTTCTCTATGGCTACACCTTC
CDR3aa: CASSPDLLYGYTF

d_gene: -
abundance: -
j_gene: TRBJ2-5
v_gene: TRBV27
CDR3nt: TGTGCCAGCAGTACACCGGGCCCAGGAGGGGAGACCCAGTACTTC
CDR3aa: CASSTPGPGGETQYF

d_gene: TRBD1
abundance: -
j_gene: TRBJ1-2
v_gene: TRBV4-1
CDR3nt: TGCGCCAGCAGCCAAGACTCGGGACAGTCCGCCTGGAGCGCCTTC
CDR3aa: CASSQDSGQSAWSAF

d_gene: -
abundance: -
j_gene: TRBJ2-7
v_gene: TRBV6-5
CDR3nt: TGTGCCAGCAGTTATTCTTTGGTCGGGATGATTAAAGAGCAGTACTTC
CDR3aa: CASSYSLVGMIKEQYF

d_gene: -
abundance: -
j_gene: TRBJ1-1
v_gene: TRBV29-1
CDR3nt: TGCAGCGCCGGGGGGCTGAACACTGAAGCTTTCTTT
CDR3aa: CSAGGLNTEAFF

d_gene: TRBD2
abundance: -
j_gene: TRBJ2-5
v_gene: TRBV2
CDR3nt: TGTGCCAGCAGTGAGGTGGTAACTAGCGGGAGGGCAGAGACCCAGTACTTC
CDR3aa: CASSEVVTSGRAETQYF

d_gene: -
abundance: few
j_gene: TRBJ2-1
v_gene: TRBV14
CDR3nt: TGTGCCAGCAGCCACCCTAAAGGAGGGACCTACAATGAGCAGTTCTTC
CDR3aa: CASSHPKGGTYNEQFF

d_gene: -
abundance: once
j_gene: TRBJ2-1
v_gene: TRBV29-1
CDR3nt: TGCAGCGTTGACGGGGGCGCGGGCAATGAGCAGTTCTTC
CDR3aa: CSVDGGAGNEQFF

d_gene: TRBD2
abundance: -
j_gene: TRBJ2-5
v_gene: TRBV10-3
CDR3nt: TGTGCCATCAGCTCACTAGCGGGAGGAGAGGAGACCCAGTACTTC
CDR3aa: CAISSLAGGEETQYF

d_gene: -
abundance: few
j_gene: TRBJ2-5
v_gene: TRBV2
CDR3nt: TGTGCCAGCAGTGTACGCAGGGGAGAAGAGACCCAGTACTTC
CDR3aa: CASSVRRGEETQYF

d_gene: -
abundance: -
j_gene: TRBJ2-1
v_gene: TRBV27
CDR3nt: TGTGCCAGCAGTATACCCGGGGGTCCCCCCTACAATGAGCAGTTCTTC
CDR3aa: CASSIPGGPPYNEQFF

d_gene: TRBD1
abundance: -
j_gene: TRBJ2-3
v_gene: TRBV6-5
CDR3nt: TGTGCCAGCAGTTCACAGGGGAGCACAGATACGCAGTATTTT
CDR3aa: CASSSQGSTDTQYF

d_gene: TRBD2
abundance: -
j_gene: TRBJ2-5
v_gene: TRBV29-1
CDR3nt: TGCAGCGTTGCTAGCGGGAGTAAGGGGGAGACCCAGTACTTC
CDR3aa: CSVASGSKGETQYF

d_gene: -
abundance: -
j_gene: TRBJ2-1
v_gene: TRBV28
CDR3nt: TGTGCCAGCAGTTTACACCGCGGGGTCGGAAACAATGAGCAGTTCTTC
CDR3aa: CASSLHRGVGNNEQFF

d_gene: -
abundance: -
j_gene: TRBJ1-1
v_gene: TRBV5-1
CDR3nt: TGCGCCAGCAGCCCGGGGCCCCCGAACACTGAAGCTTTCTTT
CDR3aa: CASSPGPPNTEAFF

d_gene: -
abundance: -
j_gene: TRBJ2-1
v_gene: TRBV27
CDR3nt: TGTGCCAGCAGTTTATTAGGGCGCACACGGAATGAGCAGTTCTTC
CDR3aa: CASSLLGRTRNEQFF

d_gene: TRBD1
abundance: -
j_gene: TRBJ2-3
v_gene: TRBV5-1
CDR3nt: TGCGCCAGCAGCGAACGGGACAGATACACAGATACGCAGTATTTT
CDR3aa: CASSERDRYTDTQYF

d_gene: -
abundance: -
j_gene: TRBJ2-1
v_gene: TRBV11-1
CDR3nt: TGTGCCAGCAGCGTCGGGACACCCCCGGGGAATGAGCAGTTCTTC
CDR3aa: CASSVGTPPGNEQFF

d_gene: -
abundance: -
j_gene: TRBJ1-2
v_gene: TRBV4-1
CDR3nt: TGCGCCAGCAGCAATATTCTAACGGGCTACACCTTC
CDR3aa: CASSNILTGYTF

d_gene: -
abundance: few
j_gene: TRBJ2-7
v_gene: TRBV29-1
CDR3nt: TGCAGCGTTGCCAGGATGGGGGAGCAGTACTTC
CDR3aa: CSVARMGEQYF

d_gene: TRBD1
abundance: -
j_gene: TRBJ1-2
v_gene: TRBV9
CDR3nt: TGTGCCAGCAGCGTAGGGACAGGGTCTACTTCCTATGGCTACACCTTC
CDR3aa: CASSVGTGSTSYGYTF

d_gene: -
abundance: few
j_gene: TRBJ2-1
v_gene: TRBV19
CDR3nt: TGTGCCACCAAGGGCTACAGCAATGAGCAGTTCTTC
CDR3aa: CATKGYSNEQFF

d_gene: -
abundance: -
j_gene: TRBJ1-2
v_gene: TRBV27
CDR3nt: TGTGCCAGCAGCTATCGGGTGGGGAGTTATGGCTACACCTTC
CDR3aa: CASSYRVGSYGYTF

d_gene: TRBD1
abundance: -
j_gene: TRBJ2-5
v_gene: TRBV9
CDR3nt: TGTGCCAGCAGTGGGGGACAGGGCCCGTTACAAGAGACCCAGTACTTC
CDR3aa: CASSGGQGPLQETQYF

d_gene: -
abundance: few
j_gene: TRBJ2-7
v_gene: TRBV27
CDR3nt: TGTGCCAGCAGTATCAACAGGGACTCCTACGAGCAGTACTTC
CDR3aa: CASSINRDSYEQYF

d_gene: TRBD1
abundance: -
j_gene: TRBJ2-1
v_gene: TRBV5-1
CDR3nt: TGCGCCAGCAGCAGAACGAACAGGGGTCGATCCTACAATGAGCAGTTCTTC
CDR3aa: CASSRTNRGRSYNEQFF

d_gene: -
abundance: few
j_gene: TRBJ1-1
v_gene: TRBV19
CDR3nt: TGTGCCAGTACCCGGTCGGGGGAAGGGACTGAAGCTTTCTTT
CDR3aa: CASTRSGEGTEAFF

d_gene: -
abundance: -
j_gene: TRBJ2-7
v_gene: TRBV4-1
CDR3nt: TGCGCCAGCAGCCCCGAAGGAGGTCTCTACGAGCAGTACTTC
CDR3aa: CASSPEGGLYEQYF

d_gene: -
abundance: -
j_gene: TRBJ2-7
v_gene: TRBV28
CDR3nt: TGTGTTGCCGGGACGCCCGCCGGGAGCTCCTACGAGCAGTACTTC
CDR3aa: CVAGTPAGSSYEQYF

d_gene: -
abundance: -
j_gene: TRBJ2-3
v_gene: TRBV7-8
CDR3nt: TGTGCCAGCAGCTTGGAGCGGTTAACGACAGATACGCAGTATTTT
CDR3aa: CASSLERLTTDTQYF

d_gene: -
abundance: -
j_gene: TRBJ2-1
v_gene: TRBV5-1
CDR3nt: TGCGCCAGCAGCTTGGGGGACGCTCGCTTTTACAATGAGCAGTTCTTC
CDR3aa: CASSLGDARFYNEQFF

d_gene: -
abundance: -
j_gene: TRBJ1-1
v_gene: TRBV29-1
CDR3nt: TGCAGCGTTGGTGTAGGGAACACTGAAGCTTTCTTT
CDR3aa: CSVGVGNTEAFF

d_gene: -
abundance: few
j_gene: TRBJ2-7
v_gene: TRBV2
CDR3nt: TGTGCCAGCAGACGGGACTTTGCCGAGCAGTACTTC
CDR3aa: CASRRDFAEQYF

d_gene: -
abundance: -
j_gene: TRBJ2-3
v_gene: TRBV2
CDR3nt: TGTGCCAGCAGGGGTCCCGCCACAGATACGCAGTATTTT
CDR3aa: CASRGPATDTQYF

d_gene: TRBD2
abundance: -
j_gene: TRBJ2-7
v_gene: TRBV5-1
CDR3nt: TGCGCCAGCGGGGCTAGCGGGTCGTACGAGCAGTACTTC
CDR3aa: CASGASGSYEQYF

d_gene: TRBD2
abundance: -
j_gene: TRBJ2-3
v_gene: TRBV29-1
CDR3nt: TGCAGCGTTGAAAGGGCGGGAGAAGGCACAGATACGCAGTATTTT
CDR3aa: CSVERAGEGTDTQYF

d_gene: -
abundance: few
j_gene: TRBJ1-1
v_gene: TRBV2
CDR3nt: TGTGCCAGCATCTTGAACACTGAAGCTTTCTTT
CDR3aa: CASILNTEAFF

d_gene: TRBD1
abundance: few
j_gene: TRBJ1-1
v_gene: TRBV29-1
CDR3nt: TGCAGCGTCGGGACAGGGGGCTTGAACACTGAAGCTTTCTTT
CDR3aa: CSVGTGGLNTEAFF

d_gene: TRBD1
abundance: -
j_gene: TRBJ2-2
v_gene: TRBV25-1
CDR3nt: TGTGCCAGCAGGGGACAGGCCATGAACACCGGGGAGCTGTTTTTT
CDR3aa: CASRGQAMNTGELFF

d_gene: TRBD2
abundance: once
j_gene: TRBJ2-3
v_gene: TRBV2
CDR3nt: TGTGCCCGCCGGACTAGCAGTAACACAGATACGCAGTATTTT
CDR3aa: CARRTSSNTDTQYF